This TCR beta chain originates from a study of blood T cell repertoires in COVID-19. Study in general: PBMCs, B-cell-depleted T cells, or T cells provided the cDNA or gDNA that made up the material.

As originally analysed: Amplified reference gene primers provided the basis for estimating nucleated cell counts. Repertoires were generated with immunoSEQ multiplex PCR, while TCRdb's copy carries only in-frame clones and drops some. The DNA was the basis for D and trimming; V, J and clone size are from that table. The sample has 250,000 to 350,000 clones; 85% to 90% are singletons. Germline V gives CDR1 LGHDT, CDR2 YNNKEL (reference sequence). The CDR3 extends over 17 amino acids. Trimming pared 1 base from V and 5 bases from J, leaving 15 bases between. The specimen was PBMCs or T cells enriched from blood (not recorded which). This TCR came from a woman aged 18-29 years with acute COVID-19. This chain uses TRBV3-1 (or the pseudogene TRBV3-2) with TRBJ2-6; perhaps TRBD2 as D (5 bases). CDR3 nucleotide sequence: TGTGCCAGCAGCCAAGGAGAGCGGTGGAGGCGGGCCAACGTCCTGACTTTC. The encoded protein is CASSQGERWRRANVLTF.